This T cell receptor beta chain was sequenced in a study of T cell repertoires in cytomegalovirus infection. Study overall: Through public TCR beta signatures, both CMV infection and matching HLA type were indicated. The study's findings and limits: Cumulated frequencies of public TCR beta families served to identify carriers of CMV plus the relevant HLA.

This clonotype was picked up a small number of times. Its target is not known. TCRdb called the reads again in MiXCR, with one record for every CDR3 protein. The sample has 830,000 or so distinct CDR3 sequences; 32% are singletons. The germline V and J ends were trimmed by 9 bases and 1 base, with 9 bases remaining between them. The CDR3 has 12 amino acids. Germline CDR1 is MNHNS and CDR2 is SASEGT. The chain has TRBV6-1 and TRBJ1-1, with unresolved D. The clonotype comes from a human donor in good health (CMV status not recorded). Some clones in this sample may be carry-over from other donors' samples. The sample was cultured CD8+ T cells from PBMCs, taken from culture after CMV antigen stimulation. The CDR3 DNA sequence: TGTGCCAGTGAGGAGTGGAACACTGAAGCTTTCTTT. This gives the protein CASEEWNTEAFF.